A selection of T cell receptor beta chains follows, all from one sample in a study of regulatory T cells in long-lasting Graves disease. TCRdb called the multiplex PCR reads again in MiXCR, with one record for every CDR3 protein. The table records hundreds of thousands of distinct CDR3 sequences, approximately 16% of them present only once. This sample was also put to use in a study of T cells in Graves' hyperthyroidism and ophthalmopathy.

Sequencing was performed on peripheral blood mononuclear cells (PBMCs), taken at new diagnosis, from a patient treated with antithyroid drugs. These receptors all come from a woman aged 40 to 65 with Graves disease. Both conserved end residues are part of each CDR3. The D gene is left open where the match is weak. The size of a clone is reported for some rows only, either as once, few or many, or as a class for expanded clones.

V	J	size	D	DNA	CDR3
TRBV6-1	TRBJ1-3	.	.	TGTGCCAGTAAGGGGACTTACTCTGGAAACACCATATATTTT	CASKGTYSGNTIYF
TRBV6-1	TRBJ2-7	many	TRBD2	TGTGCCAGCAGCCCCATCAGACTAGCGGGCTTTCACGAGCAGTACTTC	CASSPIRLAGFHEQYF
TRBV2	TRBJ2-6	many	.	TGTGCCAGCAGTGAAGGGGGGTTGGCTGGGGCCAACGTCCTGACTTTC	CASSEGGLAGANVLTF
TRBV6-5	TRBJ1-4	few	.	TGTGCCAGCAGTTACCGCCCACCGGGGGAAAAACTGTTTTTT	CASSYRPPGEKLFF
TRBV6-1	TRBJ1-5	many	.	TGTGCCAGCAGTGCCGACAGCTATTATAGCAATCAGCCCCAGCATTTT	CASSADSYYSNQPQHF
TRBV4-1	TRBJ2-1	.	TRBD2	TGCGCCAGCAGCCAAGATGAGAGCGGGGGGGTACCCTACAATGAGCAGTTCTTC	CASSQDESGGVPYNEQFF
TRBV20-1	TRBJ1-4	many	.	TGCAGTGCTAGAGACCCCCTGGATCCAAAACTGTTTTTT	CSARDPLDPKLFF
TRBV7-9	TRBJ2-1	many	.	TGTGCCAGCAGCGCCTACAGGGTCGCCTCCTACAATGAGCAGTTCTTC	CASSAYRVASYNEQFF
TRBV10-2	TRBJ1-5	.	.	TGCGCCAGCAGTGAGCTGGGAAATCAGCCCCAGCATTTT	CASSELGNQPQHF
TRBV12-3/TRBV12-4	TRBJ2-3	few	.	TGTGCCAGCAGTTCTCCGGGTTCCAGCACAGATACGCAGTATTTT	CASSSPGSSTDTQYF
TRBV5-1	TRBJ2-7	few	.	TGCGCCAGCAGCTTGGGGTACGGGCCCTACGAGCAGTACTTC	CASSLGYGPYEQYF
TRBV12-5	TRBJ1-5	few	.	TGTGCTAGTGGTTTGGATTTGGGGCGCAATCAGCCCCAGCATTTT	CASGLDLGRNQPQHF
TRBV19	TRBJ2-2	.	.	TGTGCCAGTAGTCCGGTACTGGCGACCGGGGAGCTGTTTTTT	CASSPVLATGELFF
TRBV11-2	TRBJ1-1	many	.	TGTGCCAGCAGCTTAGTCGGGGGTGAAGCTTTCTTT	CASSLVGGEAFF
TRBV30	TRBJ2-1	.	TRBD1	TGTGCCTGGATTAACCGGGACAGGGCCTTCAATGAGCAGTTCTTC	CAWINRDRAFNEQFF
TRBV15	TRBJ1-2	.	.	TGTGCCACCAGCCTAATAACGGACTATGGCTACACCTTC	CATSLITDYGYTF
TRBV28	TRBJ1-1	many	.	TGTGCCAGCAGTTCACACCCCATCGGCAGAAACACTGAAGCTTTCTTT	CASSSHPIGRNTEAFF
TRBV20-1	TRBJ1-2	few	TRBD1	TGCAGTGCTAGAGATGGGACAGGGGGCCCCAACTATGGCTACACCTTC	CSARDGTGGPNYGYTF
TRBV7-9	TRBJ2-7	.	.	TGTGCCAGCAGCCCCTTTGAGGGGCCTCTCTACGAGCAGTACTTC	CASSPFEGPLYEQYF
TRBV7-3	TRBJ1-6	.	.	TGTGCCAGCAGCACCGGACGGAGTGGTTCTCCCCTCCACTTT	CASSTGRSGSPLHF
TRBV19	TRBJ2-3	.	TRBD2	TGTGCCAGTAGTATCCTAGCGGGGGGAGCACCAGATACGCAGTATTTT	CASSILAGGAPDTQYF
TRBV28	TRBJ2-3	.	TRBD2	TGTGCCAGCAGTGCGAGAGCGGGAGGCGGCACAGATACGCAGTATTTT	CASSARAGGGTDTQYF
TRBV5-5	TRBJ1-5	few	.	TGTGCCAGCACGATCAGGGCCGGGAGCAATCAGCCCCAGCATTTT	CASTIRAGSNQPQHF
TRBV4-1	TRBJ1-3	.	.	TGCGCCAGCAGCCGATTCTTAGCCTCTGGAAACACCATATATTTT	CASSRFLASGNTIYF
TRBV11-2	TRBJ2-1	many	TRBD2	TGTGCCAGCAGCTTAGAAGCGGGGGTTTACAATGAGCAGTTCTTC	CASSLEAGVYNEQFF
TRBV19	TRBJ2-1	few	TRBD2	TGTGCCAGTACTCTTCAGACGGGGGGACCCTACAATGAGCAGTTCTTC	CASTLQTGGPYNEQFF
TRBV6-1	TRBJ1-2	few	TRBD1	TGTGCCAGCACCGGGACAGGAGACCCTTTCTATGGCTACACCTTC	CASTGTGDPFYGYTF
TRBV11-2	TRBJ2-1	many	TRBD2	TGTGCCAGCAGCAAACTAGCGGGGGGCAAGAATGAGCAGTTCTTC	CASSKLAGGKNEQFF
TRBV20-1	TRBJ1-1	many	.	TGCAGTGCTGGGGTAGCGAACACTGAAGCTTTCTTT	CSAGVANTEAFF
TRBV30	TRBJ2-5	.	TRBD1	TGTGCCTGGAGTGAACAGGGGGAAGAGACCCAGTACTTC	CAWSEQGEETQYF
TRBV7-9	TRBJ2-5	.	TRBD2	TGTGCCTGGAACCTAGCGGGGGGGAGGACCCAGTACTTC	CAWNLAGGRTQYF
TRBV12-3/TRBV12-4	TRBJ2-2	.	.	TGTGCCAGCAGTCTTACCAGGGGACTGAACACCGGGGAGCTGTTTTTT	CASSLTRGLNTGELFF
TRBV12-3/TRBV12-4	TRBJ2-1	few	TRBD1	TGTGCCAGCAGTGCCTTGGGGACAGGGTGGTACAATGAGCAGTTCTTC	CASSALGTGWYNEQFF
TRBV29-1	TRBJ1-2	.	TRBD1	TGCAGCGTTGAAGGGACAGGGGAGATCTATGGCTACACCTTC	CSVEGTGEIYGYTF
TRBV10-3	TRBJ2-1	.	.	TGTGCCACAAACATTATACAGGGAATCAATGAGCAGTTCTTC	CATNIIQGINEQFF
TRBV7-8	TRBJ2-2	few	TRBD2	TGTGCCAGCAGCCCGGGAGGGGAGAACACCGGGGAGCTGTTTTTT	CASSPGGENTGELFF
TRBV7-3	TRBJ1-1	many	.	TGTGCCAGCAGTGAAGGGCAGACAGAAGCTTTCTTT	CASSEGQTEAFF
TRBV28	TRBJ2-3	many	.	TGTGCCAGCTGGGGAACTAGTTCGGGTCCAGATACGCAGTATTTT	CASWGTSSGPDTQYF
TRBV5-1	TRBJ2-7	many	.	TGCGCCAGCAGCATGACGGCTAGCTCCTACGAGCAGTACTTC	CASSMTASSYEQYF
TRBV7-9	TRBJ2-1	many	TRBD1	TGTGCCAGCAGCTTTCCCCAGGGGGCGCGTGGGAAGTTCTTC	CASSFPQGARGKFF
TRBV3-1	TRBJ1-5	.	.	TGTGCCAGCAGCCGGGCTGATCAGCCCCAGCATTTT	CASSRADQPQHF
TRBV2	TRBJ2-7	.	TRBD2	TGTGCCAGCAGTGGGGGACTAAATACCTACGAGCAGTACTTC	CASSGGLNTYEQYF
TRBV6-1	TRBJ1-2	.	.	TGTGCCAGCAGTACTTTCAGCTACTATGGCTACACCTTC	CASSTFSYYGYTF
TRBV7-2	TRBJ2-3	.	.	TGTGCCAGCAGCAAACCCACTGGGGGGCAGGCGGTCACAGATACGCAGTATTTT	CASSKPTGGQAVTDTQYF
TRBV7-8	TRBJ1-5	.	TRBD1	TGTGCCAGCAGTTCTAATCGGGACAGTTTCAATCAGCCCCAGCATTTT	CASSSNRDSFNQPQHF
TRBV30	TRBJ1-1	many	.	TGTGCCTGGAGTAACCCTACGGGGACTTTCTTT	CAWSNPTGTFF
TRBV4-2	TRBJ1-1	.	.	TGTGCCAGCAGCCAAGGGTTAGGGAAGGCTGAAGCTTTCTTT	CASSQGLGKAEAFF
TRBV5-4	TRBJ2-7	many	.	TGTGCCAGCAGCCCGGGTCCAGGTTCGGGGGAGCAGTACTTC	CASSPGPGSGEQYF
TRBV9	TRBJ2-3	.	TRBD2	TGTGCCAGCTCAGAGCGGGGGGCGAGCACAGATACGCAGTATTTT	CASSERGASTDTQYF
TRBV12-3/TRBV12-4	TRBJ2-1	few	TRBD1	TGTGCCAGCAGTTTACCGGGACAGGTTTACAATGAGCAGTTCTTC	CASSLPGQVYNEQFF
TRBV18	TRBJ2-5	.	.	TGTGCCAGCTCACCACCGGGGGGCCTGGGTAGGATGGAGACCCAGTACTTC	CASSPPGGLGRMETQYF
TRBV2	TRBJ2-7	.	.	TGTGCCAGCAGCTCCATTAATTCCTACAATGAGCAGTACTTC	CASSSINSYNEQYF
TRBV2	TRBJ1-2	many	.	TGTGCCAGCAGCCAGGGGCCCTCCTATGGCTACACCTTC	CASSQGPSYGYTF
TRBV3-1	TRBJ1-2	many	.	TGTGCCAGCAGCCAGGGCGGCGTTCGCTATGGCTACACCTTC	CASSQGGVRYGYTF
TRBV7-6	TRBJ1-1	many	.	TGTGCCAGCAGCTTAGGTCTCGGGCACACTGAAGCTTTCTTT	CASSLGLGHTEAFF